This entry describes one T cell receptor (beta chain). The antigen is undetermined. The data derive from a study of OX40 agonist ivuxolimab in advanced cancers. At the level of the study: The study treated patients with ivuxolimab, an agonistic anti-OX40 (CD134) antibody. The study enrolled dose-escalation patients with hepatocellular carcinoma, melanoma, renal cell or head and neck cancer.

TCRdb's copy holds only in-frame clones and misses some; the assay was immunoSEQ multiplex PCR. The sample has 25,000 to 35,000 clones; 84% are singletons. The study's findings and limits: On average, a greater number of expanded clones characterised CD8+ T cells relative to CD4+.

Trimming removed 8 bases from V and 2 bases from J, with 10 bases in between. CDR1 and CDR2 (germline): SNHLY, FYNNEI. There are 13 residues in the CDR3. The sequence was obtained from an adult with an advanced solid tumor such as melanoma, head and neck, liver or kidney cancer. The chain carries TRBV2 and TRBJ1-5; possible D gene TRBD1, 5 bases. Specimen: CD4+ or CD8+ T cells sorted from blood, collected in a trial of the OX40 agonist ivuxolimab. CDR3: CASGQGGNQPQHF. The CDR3 coding sequence is TGTGCCAGCGGGCAGGGTGGCAATCAGCCCCAGCATTTT.